A selection of T cell receptor beta chains follows, all from one sample in a study of blood T cell repertoires in COVID-19. The data were produced by immunoSEQ multiplex PCR, yet TCRdb's version contains in-frame clones alone and is incomplete. The table has around 260,000 clones, less than 90% seen once. The specimen sequenced was peripheral blood. The source is a man in his 60s with acute or convalescent COVID-19. The CDR3 runs from the conserved cysteine through the conserved F or W. D genes are given only for firm matches. A clone size is listed for some rows: how often the clone was seen (once, few, many), or a class if it is expanded.

v_gene: TRBV28; j_gene: TRBJ2-3; d_gene: TRBD2; abundance: .; CDR3nt: TGTGCCAGCAGTTTCTTAGCGGGCCTTAGCACAGATACGCAGTATTTT; CDR3aa: CASSFLAGLSTDTQYF
v_gene: TRBV5-1; j_gene: TRBJ1-2; d_gene: .; abundance: .; CDR3nt: TGCGCCAGCAGCCTCGGGGGGAGCGGCTACACCTTC; CDR3aa: CASSLGGSGYTF
v_gene: TRBV13; j_gene: TRBJ2-2; d_gene: TRBD1; abundance: .; CDR3nt: TGTGCCAGCAGCCCGAACCCCTGGACAGGGGACCGGGAGCTGTTTTTT; CDR3aa: CASSPNPWTGDRELFF
v_gene: TRBV18; j_gene: TRBJ2-1; d_gene: .; abundance: .; CDR3nt: TGTGCCAGCTCACCTTATACAAGCGAATACAATGAGCAGTTCTTC; CDR3aa: CASSPYTSEYNEQFF
v_gene: TRBV9; j_gene: TRBJ2-3; d_gene: TRBD2; abundance: .; CDR3nt: TGTGCCAGCAGCGTATGGCTAGCGGGAGATACGCAGTATTTT; CDR3aa: CASSVWLAGDTQYF
v_gene: TRBV23-1; j_gene: TRBJ2-3; d_gene: .; abundance: .; CDR3nt: TGCGCCAGCAGTCAACCCCCGGCCCGCGGGGATACGCAGTATTTT; CDR3aa: CASSQPPARGDTQYF
v_gene: TRBV6-2/TRBV6-3; j_gene: TRBJ2-3; d_gene: .; abundance: .; CDR3nt: TGTGCCAGCAGTTACTCGGCGGGAAGGACAGATACGCAGTATTTT; CDR3aa: CASSYSAGRTDTQYF
v_gene: TRBV27; j_gene: TRBJ2-2; d_gene: TRBD2; abundance: few; CDR3nt: TGTGCCAGCAGTCTAGCGGGAGGGGGGAACACCGGGGAGCTGTTTTTT; CDR3aa: CASSLAGGGNTGELFF
v_gene: TRBV4-1; j_gene: TRBJ1-2; d_gene: TRBD1; abundance: .; CDR3nt: TGCGCCAGCAGCCCCGGACAGGGGTTGGGCTATGGCTACACCTTC; CDR3aa: CASSPGQGLGYGYTF
v_gene: TRBV10-3; j_gene: TRBJ2-2; d_gene: .; abundance: once; CDR3nt: TGTGCCATCACGGTATCACAAGCGGTGAACACCGGGGAGCTGTTTTTT; CDR3aa: CAITVSQAVNTGELFF
v_gene: TRBV18; j_gene: TRBJ2-3; d_gene: .; abundance: .; CDR3nt: TGTGCCAGCTCACCACAAAAGCAGGGAGGAGATACGCAGTATTTT; CDR3aa: CASSPQKQGGDTQYF
v_gene: TRBV7-8; j_gene: TRBJ2-3; d_gene: .; abundance: .; CDR3nt: TGTGCCAGCAGCTCTCAGCGGCGCACAGATACGCAGTATTTT; CDR3aa: CASSSQRRTDTQYF
v_gene: TRBV10-3; j_gene: TRBJ2-1; d_gene: .; abundance: .; CDR3nt: TGTGCCATCAGTGTTGGAGATGGTGAGCAGTTCTTC; CDR3aa: CAISVGDGEQFF
v_gene: TRBV10-2; j_gene: TRBJ1-2; d_gene: TRBD1; abundance: .; CDR3nt: TGCGCCAGCACCCGAACCGGACAGGGTAATGGCTACACCTTC; CDR3aa: CASTRTGQGNGYTF
v_gene: TRBV27; j_gene: TRBJ2-1; d_gene: TRBD2; abundance: few; CDR3nt: TGTGCCAGCAGTAGGATAGCGGGAGCTGAATACAATGAGCAGTTCTTC; CDR3aa: CASSRIAGAEYNEQFF